This TCR beta chain came from a study of Graves' ophthalmopathy and Graves' hyperthyroidism. CDR3 length: 13 amino acids. Germline CDR1 SEHNR, CDR2 FQNEAQ (reference sequence). The V end lost 8 bases, the J end lost 1 base, and 11 bases lay between the germline ends. Investigators amplified TCR beta CDR3 regions from RNA transcripts. RT-PCR was first run with HTBI primers, then multiplex PCR in a second round. TCRdb re-called the multiplex PCR reads with MiXCR, one entry per CDR3 protein. In the table there are almost 750,000 distinct CDR3 sequences, around 40% of which are singletons. The chain recombines TRBV7-9 with TRBJ1-1; no reliable D call. Input material: peripheral blood. The receptor was isolated from an adult man with Graves' ophthalmopathy. CDR3 amino acids: CASADWQNTEAFF. The CDR3 DNA sequence: TGTGCCAGCGCGGACTGGCAGAACACTGAAGCTTTCTTT.